Below are 30 T cell receptor beta chains sequenced from a single sample in a study of Tregs in tolerant kidney transplant recipients. The protocol was immunoSEQ multiplex PCR, while the TCRdb copy is restricted to in-frame clones and leaves out a portion. Of tens of thousands of clones in the sample, approximately 91% were seen once. Sample: CD4+ T cells from blood, taken before the transplant. The source is a human donor who received a combined kidney and bone marrow transplant.

The J gene is TRBJ2-3, the V gene TRBV25-1; 11 positions agree with TRBD1. There are 15 residues in the CDR3. Unmatched junction bases numbered 3, after V lost 4 bases and J lost 3 bases. Per germline, CDR1 MGHDK and CDR2 SYGVNS. The CDR3 DNA reads TGTGCCAGCAGTGGGGACAGGGGGTTTACAGATACGCAGTATTTT. Its protein is CASSGDRGFTDTQYF.

The chain couples TRBV7-9 to TRBJ2-5; 10 bases agree with TRBD1. V lost 6 bases, J lost 4 bases, and 8 bases stayed unmatched. CDR3 size: 15 residues. The V gene's germline CDR1 is SEHNR and CDR2 FQNEAQ (reference sequence). CDR3 sequence (DNA): TGTGCCAGCAGTTCGACAGGGGGCAGGGGAGAGACCCAGTACTTC. Protein product: CASSSTGGRGETQYF.

The chain recombines TRBV5-1 with TRBJ2-5; 10 bases align to TRBD2. This CDR3 is 15 amino acids long. Germline V CDR1 and CDR2: SGHRS, YFSETQ. V lost 4 bases to trimming and J lost 4 bases; unmatched junction nucleotides: 7. In DNA, the CDR3 is TGCGCCAGCAGCCTGGGACTAGCGAGCGGAGAGACCCAGTACTTC. Translating gives CASSLGLASGETQYF.

The J gene is TRBJ2-4, the V gene TRBV20-1; possibly TRBD2 for D (5 bases). In germline, CDR1 is DFQATT, CDR2 SNEGSKA (reference sequence). The CDR3 spans 11 residues. CDR3 DNA sequence: TGCAGCGCGGGCCCTAGGGACATTCAGTACTTC. Protein: CSAGPRDIQYF.

The genes are TRBV5-6 and TRBJ2-5; a weak D match, TRBD1 (6 bases). In germline, CDR1 is SGHDT, CDR2 YYEEEE. Trimming stripped 2 bases from V and 4 bases from J, with 18 bases between. The CDR3 spans 16 residues. For the CDR3, the DNA is TGTGCCAGCAGCTTAAGGGGCTACCTGGGGGCAGAGACCCAGTACTTC. This translates into CASSLRGYLGAETQYF.

The rearrangement links TRBV7-9 to TRBJ1-2, with 8 bases fitting TRBD1. The CDR3 has 14 residues. Trimming took 6 bases from V and 2 from J; bases not matched to a gene: 5. Looked up from germline, CDR1 is SEHNR and CDR2 is FQNEAQ (reference sequence). CDR3 region: CASSTTGGNYGYTF. Written as DNA, the CDR3 is TGTGCCAGCAGTACAACAGGGGGGAACTATGGCTACACCTTC.

This clone was found a few times. This chain joins TRBV14 and TRBJ1-2; TRBD1 might be the D (6 bases). Per the germline V gene, CDR1 is SGHDN and CDR2 is FVKESK. The CDR3 spans 14 residues. V was cut by 4 bases and J by 8 bases, with 17 bases left in between. The CDR3 DNA follows: TGTGCCAGCAGCCGAAACAGGGTAATGGGGGGCTACACCTTC. Its translation is CASSRNRVMGGYTF.

The rearrangement links TRBV28 to TRBJ1-2; D is undetermined. The CDR3 extends over 14 amino acids. Germline CDR1 MDHEN, CDR2 SYDVKM. V lost 3 bases to trimming and J lost 7 bases, with 15 bases between them. CDR3 nucleotides: TGTGCCAGCAGTTTGGACTCCCGGAGGCGTGGCTACACCTTC. This codes for CASSLDSRRRGYTF.

The rearrangement joins TRBV7-3 to TRBJ2-1, with TRBD2 matching over 8 bases. The CDR3 consists of 15 residues. J lost 6 bases, V lost 5 bases, and 9 bases had no gene match. Per the germline V gene, CDR1 is SGHTA and CDR2 is FQGTGA. The CDR3 sequence is CASSPASSGPNEQFF. As DNA, the CDR3 is TGTGCCAGCAGCCCAGCGTCTAGCGGGCCCAATGAGCAGTTCTTC.

The chain has TRBV7-9 and TRBJ2-2, with 8 nucleotides matching TRBD2. The CDR3 has 13 residues. The germline gives CDR1 SEHNR, CDR2 FQNEAQ (reference sequence). The V gene end was trimmed by 4 bases and the J gene end by 6 bases; junction bases not matched to a gene: 1. The CDR3 coding sequence is TGTGCCAGCAGCTGGGGACTAGCCGGGGAGCTGTTTTTT. It codes for CASSWGLAGELFF.

This chain joins TRBV4-1 and TRBJ1-3; D gene unclear. Per the germline V gene, CDR1 is MGHRA and CDR2 is YSYEKL. Deletions cut 0 bases from V and 2 bases from J, with 11 bases between. The CDR3 sequence is 16 residues long. Here the CDR3 reads CASSQELMNPGNTIYF. As DNA, the CDR3 is TGCGCCAGCAGCCAAGAACTAATGAATCCTGGAAACACCATATATTTT.

In this sample, this clone turned up once. The chain has TRBV6-1 and TRBJ2-1; possibly TRBD2 for D (5 bases). Germline CDR1 MNHNS, CDR2 SASEGT. The CDR3 consists of 13 residues. V was trimmed by 6 bases and J by 3 bases, leaving 9 bases between them. CDR3 bases: TGTGCCAGCAGCGGAGGTAACTACAATGAGCAGTTCTTC. Its translation is CASSGGNYNEQFF.

V is TRBV6-1 and J is TRBJ2-7, with 7 bases aligning to TRBD1. This CDR3 spans 14 amino acids. After removal of 6 bases from V and 0 bases from J, the junction contained 5 bases not matched to a gene. CDR1 and CDR2 from the germline V gene are MNHNS and SASEGT. CDR3 DNA sequence: TGTGCCAGCAGAGACAGGGCACTCTCCTACGAGCAGTACTTC. It is translated as CASRDRALSYEQYF.

The CDR3 is CASSLAVTTNTGELFF. The DNA for the CDR3 is TGTGCCAGCAGCTTGGCTGTGACAACGAACACCGGGGAGCTGTTTTTT. This chain uses TRBV5-8 with TRBJ2-2; D gene uncertain. Trimming left V 0 bases short and J 0 bases short, with 9 bases between. In germline, CDR1 is SGHTS, CDR2 YDEGEE. CDR3 length equals 16 residues.

The chain links TRBV2 to TRBJ1-4; D remains ambiguous. V was clipped by 3 bases and J by 4 bases, with 12 bases between them. Germline V gives CDR1 SNHLY, CDR2 FYNNEI. The CDR3 is 15 residues long. The CDR3, as DNA: TGTGCCAGCAGTGACTTGGGGAGTTTTAATGAAAAACTGTTTTTT. Translating it yields CASSDLGSFNEKLFF.

The chain employs TRBV4-1 and TRBJ2-1, with 8 bases matching TRBD2. In germline, CDR1 is MGHRA, CDR2 YSYEKL. This CDR3 has 17 amino acids. The junction had 18 bases not matched to a gene; V was cut back by 4 bases and J by 10 bases. The CDR3 DNA sequence: TGCGCCAGCAGCCCGCGCGGGGGGCGGCCCTTGGCGGGGGAGCAGTTCTTC. This gives the protein CASSPRGGRPLAGEQFF.

The chain is built from TRBV10-3 and TRBJ2-7; 9 nucleotides match TRBD1. This CDR3 has 14 residues. Per germline, CDR1 ENHRY and CDR2 SYGVKD. V was clipped by 4 bases and J by 7 bases; unmatched bases: 8. CDR3 loop: CAISGVQGALEQYF. The CDR3 DNA follows: TGTGCCATCAGTGGTGTACAGGGGGCGCTTGAGCAGTACTTC.

This chain links TRBV19 with TRBJ1-2; maybe TRBD1 (6 bases). Trimming shortened V by 5 bases and J by 2 bases, and 12 bases separated the two germline ends. This CDR3 has 14 residues. The germline gives CDR1 LNHDA, CDR2 SQIVND (reference sequence). The chain's CDR3 is CASSPVGGNYGYTF. In DNA form, the CDR3 reads TGTGCCAGTAGTCCAGTTGGGGGCAACTATGGCTACACCTTC.

The chain joins TRBV28 to TRBJ1-1, with D hard to call. CDR1 and CDR2 (germline): MDHEN, SYDVKM. Trimming left V 7 bases short and J 4 bases short, with 16 bases between. The length of the CDR3 is 14 residues. The CDR3: CASIPMSASTEAFF. In DNA form, the CDR3 reads TGTGCCAGCATCCCTATGTCCGCGAGCACTGAAGCTTTCTTT.

V gene TRBV5-1 combines with J gene TRBJ2-7; D gene unclear. V lost 0 bases to trimming and J lost 2 bases, with 12 bases between them. The CDR3 length is 15 residues. The germline CDR1 and CDR2 sequences are SGHRS and YFSETQ. The CDR3 region has the DNA TGCGCCAGCAGCTTGGAACCAGGCCCTCCCTACGAGCAGTACTTC. This sequence encodes CASSLEPGPPYEQYF.

The chain employs TRBV10-3 and TRBJ2-2; 7 nucleotides line up with TRBD2. CDR3 size: 16 residues. The V segment lost 0 bases and the J segment 2 bases; nucleotides outside the gene matches: 3. Looked up from germline, CDR1 is ENHRY and CDR2 is SYGVKD. CDR3 amino acids: CAISESGTTNTGELFF. In DNA form, the CDR3 reads TGTGCCATCAGTGAGTCCGGGACTACTAACACCGGGGAGCTGTTTTTT.

This chain connects TRBV30 to TRBJ1-3; D is uncertain. The V and J ends lost 2 bases and 3 bases respectively, with 11 bases between them. Germline V gene lookup returns CDR1 GTSNPN and CDR2 SVGIG (reference sequence). The CDR3 loop spans 14 amino acids. The CDR3 nucleotides read TGTGCCTGGAGTACGGGTAAAGGTGGAAACACCATATATTTT. Translation: CAWSTGKGGNTIYF.

This clone was observed a single time. The chain uses TRBV7-9 and TRBJ1-4; TRBD1 is a possible D gene (5 bases). Germline-derived CDR1 and CDR2 are SEHNR and FQNEAQ (reference sequence). This CDR3 spans 14 amino acids. Trimming removed 0 bases at V and 7 bases at J, with 9 bases between. The CDR3 is CASSLAGGSEKLFF. In DNA, the CDR3 is TGTGCCAGCAGCTTAGCGGGGGGTAGTGAAAAACTGTTTTTT.

The V call is TRBV5-1, the J call TRBJ2-2, with 7 bases aligning to TRBD2. Germline V CDR1 and CDR2: SGHRS, YFSETQ. The CDR3 is 16 residues long. V gave up 0 bases and J gave up 2 bases; unmatched junction bases: 4. The CDR3 region has the DNA TGCGCCAGCAGCTTGGATCCTAGCGGTAACACCGGGGAGCTGTTTTTT. Translated, it gives CASSLDPSGNTGELFF.

The genes are TRBV10-2 and TRBJ2-5, with a possible D match to TRBD2 (6 bases). The CDR3 has 11 residues. V was cut by 8 bases and J by 5 bases, with 9 bases left in between. In germline, CDR1 is WSHSY, CDR2 SAAADI. CDR3 loop: CASGGYETQYF. CDR3 in DNA: TGCGCCAGCGGGGGGTACGAGACCCAGTACTTC.

This clone was found a few times. The rearrangement links TRBV5-4 to TRBJ1-1; D unclear. This CDR3 is 9 amino acids long. CDR1 and CDR2 (germline): SGHNT, YYREEE (reference sequence). V was shortened by 8 bases and J by 8 bases, with 7 bases between the two germline ends. As DNA, the CDR3 is TGTGCCAGGGACTTGGAAGCTTTCTTT. This encodes CARDLEAFF.

The chain is built from TRBV2 and TRBJ2-7; unclear D gene. With 2 bases removed from V and 1 base from J, the gap between germline ends came to 12 bases. Per the germline V gene, CDR1 is SNHLY and CDR2 is FYNNEI. This CDR3 is 15 amino acids long. The CDR3 region is CASSESLPRSYEQYF. The CDR3 DNA sequence: TGTGCCAGCAGTGAATCGCTTCCTAGATCCTACGAGCAGTACTTC.

This chain links TRBV7-9 with TRBJ1-1, with a possible D match to TRBD1 (5 bases). The germline V gene encodes CDR1 SEHNR and CDR2 FQNEAQ (reference sequence). This CDR3 has 18 residues. V was trimmed by 2 bases and J by 0 bases, leaving 19 bases between them. In DNA, the CDR3 is TGTGCCAGCAGCTTACCGCCGGGCACGACAGTCATGAACACTGAAGCTTTCTTT. It specifies CASSLPPGTTVMNTEAFF.

V is TRBV5-1 and J is TRBJ2-7; TRBD1 aligns across 8 bases. This CDR3 region has 15 residues. The germline V gene has CDR1 SGHRS and CDR2 YFSETQ. V lost 4 bases and J lost 4; bases outside the gene matches: 10. CDR3 amino acids: CASSERQGSPYEQYF. The CDR3 bases are TGCGCCAGCAGCGAGCGACAGGGGTCGCCGTACGAGCAGTACTTC.

The rearrangement uses TRBV19 and TRBJ2-7, with D possibly being TRBD1 (6 bases). Germline V gene lookup returns CDR1 LNHDA and CDR2 SQIVND (reference sequence). The CDR3 is made up of 14 amino acids. V lost 4 bases to trimming and J lost 1 base, with 11 bases between them. CDR3 loop: CASSKRQVSYEQYF. CDR3 bases: TGTGCCAGTAGTAAACGACAGGTTTCCTACGAGCAGTACTTC. The whole variable domain, remainder taken from reference TRBV19 and TRBJ2-7, is DGGITQSPKYLFRKEGQNVTLSCEQNLNHDAMYWYRQDPGQGLRLIYYSQIVNDFQKGDIAEGYSVSREKKESFPLTVTSAQKNPTAFYLCASSKRQVSYEQYFGPGTRLTVT.